This passage covers 12 T cell receptor beta chains from one sample sequenced in a study of identifying expanded T cells in peripheral blood. Here immunoSEQ multiplex PCR was the method, and the copy in TCRdb shows in-frame clones only, minus some. The sample has about 52,000 clones, roughly 80% seen once; the top ten hold roughly 15%. The material sequenced was blood. Receptors were obtained from a person aged 18-70 years in good health.

The V gene is TRBV2, the J gene TRBJ2-3; TRBD2 matches 10 bases. Germline V gives CDR1 SNHLY, CDR2 FYNNEI. The junction had 5 bases not matched to a gene; V was cut back by 6 bases and J by 2 bases. The CDR3 is 15 residues long. The CDR3 DNA reads as TGTGCCAGCAGAAAAGCGGGGGGGCACACAGATACGCAGTATTTT. Translated: CASRKAGGHTDTQYF.

This chain joins TRBV19 and TRBJ2-2, with D possibly being TRBD1 or TRBD2 (7 bases each). This CDR3 has 15 residues. CDR1 and CDR2 (germline): LNHDA, SQIVND (reference sequence). The germline V and J ends were trimmed by 7 bases and 0 bases, with 12 bases remaining between them. CDR3 DNA: TGTGCCAGTAAGCGGGACAGACCGAACACCGGGGAGCTGTTTTTT. Encoded protein: CASKRDRPNTGELFF.

CDR3 bases: TGCGCCAGCAGCCAAGGGGACGGAATTCTGGGCTACACCTTC. As protein: CASSQGDGILGYTF. The V call is TRBV4-1, the J call TRBJ1-2, with a possible D match to TRBD1 (5 bases). Germline values: CDR1 MGHRA, CDR2 YSYEKL. The CDR3 loop spans 14 amino acids. V lost 1 base and J lost 8, with 14 bases in between.

This chain links TRBV11-2 with TRBJ2-5, with 7 nucleotides matching TRBD2. Unmatched junction bases numbered 18, after V lost 4 bases and J lost 4 bases. The CDR3 runs 18 residues. CDR1 is SGHAT and CDR2 is FQNNGV in the germline V gene. DNA for the CDR3: TGTGCCAGCAGCTCCGGGGACCAGCTTGGGAGGGGTCGAGAGACCCAGTACTTC. Protein product: CASSSGDQLGRGRETQYF. Full variable domain (outside the CDR3, taken from reference TRBV11-2 and TRBJ2-5): EAGVAQSPRYKIIEKRQSVAFWCNPISGHATLYWYQQILGQGPKLLIQFQNNGVVDDSQLPKDRFSAERLKGVDSTLKIQPAKLEDSAVYLCASSSGDQLGRGRETQYFGPGTRLLVL.

This sequence joins TRBV4-2 and TRBJ2-2; a weak D match, TRBD2 (6 bases). The CDR3 sequence is 16 residues long. V gave up 0 bases and J gave up 2 bases, with 10 bases separating them. Germline CDR1 reads LGHNA; CDR2 reads YNFKEQ. Here the CDR3 DNA reads TGTGCCAGCAGCCAAGACCGCGGGGCAAACACCGGGGAGCTGTTTTTT. Translated: CASSQDRGANTGELFF.

The DNA for the CDR3 is TGTGCCAGCAGCCAAACAGCTTCGGGCACTGAAGCTTTCTTT. Its protein product is CASSQTASGTEAFF. The genes are TRBV2 and TRBJ1-1; the D is unclear. V was cut by 6 bases and J by 4 bases, with 15 bases left in between. Germline loops: CDR1 SNHLY, CDR2 FYNNEI. The CDR3 consists of 14 residues. The full variable domain, in which reference TRBV2 and TRBJ1-1 provide the parts outside the CDR3, is EPEVTQTPSHQVTQMGQEVILRCVPISNHLYFYWYRQILGQKVEFLVSFYNNEISEKSEIFDDQFSVERPDGSNFTLKIRSTKLEDSAMYFCASSQTASGTEAFFGQGTRLTVV.

This chain links TRBV10-3 with TRBJ1-2; possible D gene TRBD1, 5 bases. V lost 7 bases and J 8 bases, leaving 14 bases between the germline ends. CDR1 and CDR2 from the germline V gene are ENHRY and SYGVKD. This CDR3 has 12 amino acids. CDR3 sequence reads: CAITGHGGGYTF. CDR3 nucleotides: TGTGCCATCACCGGACACGGGGGGGGCTACACCTTC.

This clone was recorded only once. This chain links TRBV5-5 with TRBJ1-2; 9 nucleotides align to TRBD1. CDR3 size: 13 residues. V lost 4 bases to trimming and J lost 6 bases; unmatched junction nucleotides: 4. Per the germline V gene, CDR1 is SGHKS and CDR2 is YYEKEE (reference sequence). The CDR3 loop reads CASSTGQGNGYTF. Here the CDR3 DNA reads TGTGCCAGCAGCACGGGACAGGGCAATGGCTACACCTTC.

The rearrangement uses TRBV18 and TRBJ2-5; perhaps TRBD1 as D (5 bases). Per the germline V gene, CDR1 is KGHSH and CDR2 is LQKENI. The germline V and J ends were trimmed by 4 bases and 3 bases, with 9 bases remaining between them. CDR3 size: 13 residues. CDR3 amino acids: CASSLGAKETQYF. In DNA form, the CDR3 reads TGTGCCAGCTCACTAGGGGCTAAAGAGACCCAGTACTTC.

This rearrangement joins TRBV28 to TRBJ2-7; D possibly corresponds to TRBD2 (6 bases). Trimming shortened V by 3 bases and J by 2 bases, and 11 bases separated the two germline ends. This CDR3 comprises 14 residues. The V gene's germline CDR1 is MDHEN and CDR2 SYDVKM. CDR3 DNA: TGTGCCAGCAGTTTTGGACGGGAGACCTACGAGCAGTACGTC. This sequence encodes CASSFGRETYEQYV.

The chain is built from TRBV11-2 and TRBJ1-5; no clear D. Trimming shortened V by 1 base and J by 11 bases, and 12 bases separated the two germline ends. CDR3 length: 13 residues. CDR1 and CDR2 (germline): SGHAT, FQNNGV. CDR3: CASSLGFLGTQHF. The CDR3 region has the DNA TGTGCCAGCAGCTTAGGTTTTTTGGGGACCCAGCATTTT.

In its sample, this clone was seen a few times. The rearrangement links TRBV28 to TRBJ1-1; 7 bases line up with TRBD1. The trim removed 3 bases at V and 7 bases at J, leaving 14 bases unmatched. CDR3 size: 16 residues. Germline CDR1 reads MDHEN; CDR2 reads SYDVKM. CDR3 bases: TGTGCCAGCAGTTTCCCAGACCAGAGACAGGGCCGTGAAGCTTTCTTT. Protein: CASSFPDQRQGREAFF.